These 16 T cell receptor beta chains originate from one sample sequenced in a study of blood T cells in healthy people across ages. A sample-barcoded 5' primer and a J-beta primer mix were used in a second PCR of about 6 to 12 cycles. TCRdb reprocessed the 5' RACE reads via MiXCR and lists one record per CDR3 protein. The sample shows more than 750,000 distinct CDR3 sequences, 25% to 30% of them seen only once. These records were also assigned to another study, of T cells of mothers and their children.

The sequenced material came from blood. These receptors came from a woman in her forties in good health.

V gene TRBV7-7 combines with J gene TRBJ2-3; D is perhaps TRBD2 (6 bases). The CDR3 spans 14 residues. The V gene's germline CDR1 is SSHAT and CDR2 FNYEAQ (reference sequence). CDR3: CTSSLGGEYDTQYF. CDR3 DNA: TGTACTAGCAGCTTAGGTGGAGAGTACGATACGCAGTATTTT.

The chain employs TRBV12-3 or TRBV12-4 and TRBJ1-1; possible D gene TRBD1, 6 bases. V was cut by 9 bases and J by 6 bases, with 14 bases left in between. The CDR3 has 12 residues. The CDR3, as DNA: TGTGCCAGTCACAGGGTAAACGCTGAAGCTTTCTTT. As protein: CASHRVNAEAFF.

This clonotype has a handful of counts. The V gene is TRBV10-3, the J gene TRBJ1-1, with 10 positions matching TRBD1. Trimming cost V 6 bases and J 0 bases; bases outside gene matches: 4. CDR3 length: 15 amino acids. Germline CDR1 ENHRY, CDR2 SYGVKD. Written as DNA, the CDR3 is TGTGCCATCAGGGGGGGGACAGGGGTGAACACTGAAGCTTTCTTT. Protein sequence: CAIRGGTGVNTEAFF.

This clonotype was detected only a few times. A much larger clonotype is one base distant, so this may be a read error. The gene calls are TRBV5-6 and TRBJ1-2; D gene ambiguous. The CDR3 covers 11 residues. Germline loops: CDR1 SGHDT, CDR2 YYEEEE. The CDR3 protein is CASGLRTAYTF. CDR3 nucleotide sequence: TGTGCCAGCGGCTTGCGGACTGCCTACACCTTC.

This clonotype was seen repeatedly, ten times or more. The V and J genes are TRBV20-1 and TRBJ2-1; 10 bases align to TRBD2. Germline V gene sequence: CDR1 DFQATT, CDR2 SNEGSKA (reference sequence). CDR3 length equals 13 residues. V lost 6 bases, J lost 7 bases, and 6 bases stayed unmatched. The CDR3 reads CSATGTSANEQFF. The CDR3 DNA reads as TGCAGTGCGACCGGGACTAGCGCTAATGAGCAGTTCTTC.

The chain links TRBV27 to TRBJ2-3; D ambiguous. Germline CDR1 MNHEY, CDR2 SMNVEV (reference sequence). The CDR3 covers 14 residues. Deletions cut 3 bases from V and 0 bases from J, with 7 bases between. The CDR3 nucleotides are TGTGCCAGCAGTTTCCCCACTAGCACAGATACGCAGTATTTT. It codes for CASSFPTSTDTQYF.

This clonotype was detected only a few times. This clone may be a read error of a much larger clone one base away. The gene calls are TRBV20-1 and TRBJ2-7, with D tentatively TRBD1 or TRBD2 (5 bases each). The V gene's germline CDR1 is DFQATT and CDR2 SNEGSKA (reference sequence). The CDR3 sequence is 11 residues long. This CDR3 reads CCARLGGEQYF. The CDR3 DNA reads as TGCTGTGCTAGGCTTGGGGGCGAGCAGTACTTC.

The chain has TRBV9 and TRBJ2-7; D ambiguous. Germline loops: CDR1 SGDLS, CDR2 YYNGEE. The V and J ends lost 4 bases and 2 bases respectively, with 13 bases between them. The CDR3 sequence is 14 residues long. As DNA, the CDR3 is TGTGCCAGCAGCCACGCCGGGTCTGCCTACGAGCAGTACTTC. This gives the protein CASSHAGSAYEQYF.

This clonotype came up a few times. The J gene is TRBJ1-5, the V gene TRBV28; 8 bases are a match to TRBD1. CDR1 is MDHEN and CDR2 is SYDVKM in the germline V gene. CDR3 length: 14 amino acids. Trimming took 1 base from V and 5 from J; bases not matched to a gene: 1. CDR3 residues: CASSLLDRDQPQHF. The CDR3 nucleotides read TGTGCCAGCAGTTTATTGGACAGGGATCAGCCCCAGCATTTT. Supplemented by reference TRBV28 and TRBJ1-5, the full variable domain reads DVKVTQSSRYLVKRTGEKVFLECVQDMDHENMFWYRQDPGLGLRLIYFSYDVKMKEKGDIPEGYSVSREKKERFSLILESASTNQTSMYLCASSLLDRDQPQHFGDGTRLSIL.

About this clonotype: A read error may explain this, as a much larger clone is one base away. The chain carries TRBV20-1 and TRBJ2-1; no clear D. The J call is doubtful: the DNA matches TRBJ2-7 better. CDR3 length: 16 amino acids. CDR1 and CDR2 (germline): DFQATT, SNEGSKA (reference sequence). The CDR3 loop is CSARIYRPPSYNEQYF. Here the CDR3 DNA reads TGCAGTGCTAGAATCTACCGGCCTCCCTCCTACAATGAGCAGTACTTC.

CDR3 nucleotide sequence: TGTGCCTGGAGTCGACAGGGGGATCAGCCCCAGCATTTT. Amino acids: CAWSRQGDQPQHF. The genes are TRBV30 and TRBJ1-5, with 9 bases matching TRBD1. This CDR3 region has 13 residues. Trimming removed 2 bases from V and 5 bases from J; junction bases left unmatched: 1. The germline V gene has CDR1 GTSNPN and CDR2 SVGIG (reference sequence).

Regarding this clonotype: This may come from a read error, since a much larger clone is one base off. V usage is TRBV28 and J usage is TRBJ1-6, with D uncertain. There are 16 residues in the CDR3. The germline gives CDR1 MDHEN, CDR2 SYDVKM. The CDR3: CASNLYGNSYNSPPHF. For the CDR3, the DNA is TGTGCCAGCAATTTATACGGGAACTCCTATAATTCACCCCCCCACTTT.

This clonotype was observed many times. The V call is TRBV4-1, the J call TRBJ2-7, with D possibly being TRBD1 or TRBD2 (5 bases each). The CDR3 has 14 amino acids. Germline V gene data show CDR1 as MGHRA and CDR2 as YSYEKL. The V gene lost 4 bases and the J gene lost 2 bases, with 12 bases spanning the gap. The CDR3 here is CASSLGTLTYEQYF. CDR3 bases: TGCGCCAGCAGCCTAGGGACGCTGACCTACGAGCAGTACTTC.

This clonotype has more than one count but fewer than ten. One end of the junction is discordant with germline, which a read error may explain. The V gene is TRBV12-3 or TRBV12-4, the J gene TRBJ2-3, with 7 bases fitting TRBD2. CDR3 size: 16 residues. CDR3 nucleotide sequence: TGTGTCAGCAGTTTTGCGAGCGGGGTACGCACAGATACGCAGTATTTT. Translated: CVSSFASGVRTDTQYF.

There are a few counts of this clonotype. The gene calls are TRBV6-1 and TRBJ1-5; D possibly corresponds to TRBD1 (5 bases). Trimming pared 6 bases from V and 3 bases from J, leaving 15 bases between. Germline CDR1 MNHNS, CDR2 SASEGT. The CDR3 loop spans 15 amino acids. The CDR3 DNA is TGTGCCAGCAGGCGGGACCCAACGGCCAATCAGCCCCAGCATTTT. It encodes CASRRDPTANQPQHF.

This rearrangement joins TRBV12-3 or TRBV12-4 to TRBJ2-1, with D unclear. Deletions cut 4 bases from V and 10 bases from J, with 11 bases between. The CDR3 spans 12 residues. CDR3 sequence: CASSSPSYEQFF. The CDR3 coding sequence is TGTGCCAGCAGTTCGCCCTCCTACGAGCAGTTCTTC.